A selection of T cell receptor beta chains follows, all from one sample in a study of CD8 T cells in ankylosing spondylitis. TCRdb itself ran the 5' RACE reads through MiXCR, one entry per CDR3 protein. The table includes roughly 120,000 distinct CDR3 sequences, more than 6.5% detected once. The sample taken for sequencing was blood, either unsorted or a sorted T cell fraction (not recorded which). The source is a male donor with ankylosing spondylitis or in good health (not recorded which). Each CDR3 is given with its conserved first and last residue. A D gene is named only where the DNA matches it firmly. Clone size is not always given. Where it is, it says once, few, many or a class for expanded clones.

J,D,size,V,DNA,CDR3
TRBJ2-7,-,many,TRBV20-1,TGCAGTGCTAGTCAACGGAGCTCCTACGAGCAGTACTTC,CSASQRSSYEQYF
TRBJ1-6,TRBD1,many,TRBV11-1,TGTGCCAGCAGCTTCGACAGGGAGGATTCACCCCTCCACTTT,CASSFDREDSPLHF
TRBJ2-1,TRBD2,many,TRBV20-1,TGCAGTGCTCGGAGCGGGGGGGACAATGAGCAGTTCTTC,CSARSGGDNEQFF
TRBJ2-5,-,many,TRBV20-1,TGCAGTGCTAGACAAGAGGCGTGGCGAGAGACCCAGTACTTC,CSARQEAWRETQYF
TRBJ2-4,-,many,TRBV5-1,TGCGCCAGCAGCTTGGACAGCGGAGCCAAAAACATTCAGTACTTC,CASSLDSGAKNIQYF
TRBJ2-7,-,many,TRBV20-1,TGCAGTGCTCACCGGGACTCCCTCTACGAGCAGTACTTC,CSAHRDSLYEQYF
TRBJ2-2,TRBD1,many,TRBV11-3,TGTGCCAGCAGCGCTCCAGGGGGCACCGGGGAGCTGTTTTTT,CASSAPGGTGELFF
TRBJ1-2,TRBD1,many,TRBV3-1,TGTGCCAGCAGCCGGGACAGGGGTTTGGGTAACTATGGCTACACCTTC,CASSRDRGLGNYGYTF
TRBJ2-3,TRBD2,-,TRBV20-1,TGCAGTGCTAGAACGGGAGGTCGGGCAGATACGCAGTATTTT,CSARTGGRADTQYF
TRBJ2-1,-,many,TRBV12-3/TRBV12-4,TGTGCCAGCAGTACGAGGGACCAGCAGTTCTTC,CASSTRDQQFF
TRBJ1-6,-,many,TRBV4-3,TGCGCCAGCAGCCAGGACAGATTAATTTCACCCCTCCACTTT,CASSQDRLISPLHF
TRBJ1-2,-,many,TRBV7-2,TGTGCCAGCAGCTTATCAGAGGGGAACTATGGCTACACCTTC,CASSLSEGNYGYTF
TRBJ1-5,TRBD1,few,TRBV5-1,TGCGCCAGCAGCTTGGAGGGGGCCGACAATCAGCCCCAGCATTTT,CASSLEGADNQPQHF
TRBJ1-3,-,many,TRBV7-8,TGTGCCAGCAGCCTCCGCCCCCGGAGACAGTCCTCTGGAAACACCATATATTTT,CASSLRPRRQSSGNTIYF
TRBJ2-1,TRBD2,few,TRBV12-3/TRBV12-4,TGTGCCAGCAGTGGCTCCGGGACTAGGCACAATGAGCAGTTCTTC,CASSGSGTRHNEQFF
TRBJ2-1,-,many,TRBV9,TGTGCCAGCAGCGTAGTTGAAGGGACCTACAATGAGCAGTTCTTC,CASSVVEGTYNEQFF
TRBJ2-3,-,-,TRBV28,TGTGCCAGCACCCAACCTCAGGGTGGGGCAGATACGCAGTATTTT,CASTQPQGGADTQYF